The source of this T cell receptor beta chain is a study of blood T cell repertoires in COVID-19. Study in general: Samples of COVID-19 (acute and convalescent) were obtained from the United States, Italy and Spain. PBMCs, B-cell-depleted T cells, or T cells provided the cDNA or gDNA that made up the material.

Authors' analysis steps: Amplified reference gene primers provided the basis for estimating nucleated cell counts. TCRdb keeps only in-frame clones here, not all; method: immunoSEQ multiplex PCR. V, J and clone size were drawn from that table, and D and trimming were deduced from the DNA. The sample holds 90,000 to 140,000 clones, roughly 80% seen once. Sequencing was carried out using peripheral blood. This receptor was obtained from a woman aged 80 or over with acute or convalescent COVID-19.

For the CDR3, the DNA is TGTGCCAGCAGCCGACGGGGGAATTATGGCTACACCTTC. Its translation: CASSRRGNYGYTF. The chain uses TRBV14 and TRBJ1-2; maybe TRBD1 (5 bases). This CDR3 contains 13 residues. CDR1 is SGHDN and CDR2 is FVKESK in the germline V gene. Trimming stripped 4 bases from V and 5 bases from J, with 11 bases between.